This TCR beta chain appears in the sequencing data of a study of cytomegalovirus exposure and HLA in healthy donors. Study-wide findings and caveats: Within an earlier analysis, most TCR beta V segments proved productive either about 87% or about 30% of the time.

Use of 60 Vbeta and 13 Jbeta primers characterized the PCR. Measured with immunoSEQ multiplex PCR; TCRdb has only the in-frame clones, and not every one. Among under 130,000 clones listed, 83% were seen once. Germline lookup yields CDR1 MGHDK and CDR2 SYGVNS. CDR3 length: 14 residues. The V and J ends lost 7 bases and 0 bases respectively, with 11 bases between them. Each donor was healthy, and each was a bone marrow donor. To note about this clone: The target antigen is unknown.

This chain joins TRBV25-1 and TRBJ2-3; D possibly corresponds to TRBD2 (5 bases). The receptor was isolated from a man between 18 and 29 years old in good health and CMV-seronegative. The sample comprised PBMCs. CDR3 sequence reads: CASNGDASTDTQYF. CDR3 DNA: TGTGCCAGCAACGGGGATGCTAGCACAGATACGCAGTATTTT.